The present entry profiles one TCR beta chain with its context. In the authors' methods: Owing to the provision of junction-only sequences devoid of quality scores by immunoSEQ, filtering differed. Sequenced by immunoSEQ multiplex PCR; TCRdb stores in-frame clones only, minus some. V, J and clone size are those of that table, while D and trimming were read from the DNA. The sample includes 1.4 million to 1.5 million clones, roughly 96% of them seen just once. The data stem from a study of shared clonotypes between healthy human individuals. The CDR3 has 17 residues. Germline trimming cut 6 bases from V and 8 bases from J; bases unmatched to any gene: 10. Germline lookup yields CDR1 MGHDK and CDR2 SYGVNS. The donor population consisted of healthy HIV-negative adults with no recent acute infections or vaccinations. Splitting of CD4+ cells produced CD45RA+ naive and CD45RA-negative memory subsets.

The chain carries TRBV25-1 and TRBJ2-1, with 16 nucleotides matching TRBD2. The sequence was obtained from a man aged 25-45 years in good health. The sample taken for sequencing was naive CD4+ T cells sorted from blood. Subset specified: CD45RA+ positively selected. The CDR3 nucleotides are TGTGCCAGCAGACCGGGACTAGCGGGAGGGCCTATAGATGAGCAGTTCTTC. This sequence encodes CASRPGLAGGPIDEQFF.